The source of this T cell receptor beta chain is a study of human T cells and chemical hapten exposure. Study as a whole: Upper inner arm skin measuring approximately 2 cm by approximately 2 cm received 2% DPC for sensitization. The study enrolled mostly female patients with alopecia areata, totalis or universalis.

This CDR3 is built from 12 residues. Trimming took 4 bases from V and 4 from J, leaving 9 bases between them. CDR1 and CDR2 from the germline V gene are SGHRS and YFSETQ. Study-wide findings and caveats: Expanded TCRs made up significantly more big CDR3 similarity clusters than controls did. Each of the donors had alopecia, so their immune responses may not resemble those of healthy people.

The time point was: pre-sensitization, week 0. Treatment noted: therapeutic diphenylcyclopropenone sensitization with weekly scalp DPC. Each CDR3 protein gets one entry after TCRdb re-called the RACE reads with MiXCR. Here the sample spans about 98,000 distinct CDR3 sequences, about a tenth being singletons. This clonotype was found many times. Antigen: not known. The rearrangement links TRBV5-1 to TRBJ2-7, with D unresolved. The receptor was isolated from a woman aged 55-70 years with alopecia areata. Some clones in this sample may be carry-over from other donors' samples. Sequenced here: whole blood, sampled in connection with sensitization to the hapten diphenylcyclopropenone (DPC). The CDR3 sequence: CASSPDGYEQYF. CDR3 bases: TGCGCCAGCAGCCCGGACGGGTACGAGCAGTACTTC.